Shown below are 2 T cell receptor beta chains from a single sample sequenced in a study of blood T cell repertoires in COVID-19. The method was immunoSEQ multiplex PCR; TCRdb's version includes in-frame clones alone and lacks a portion of them. The top ten clones hold around 12% of a sample with about 440,000 clones, more than 70% of them seen once. The sample was peripheral blood. The receptors derive from a woman in her forties or fifties with COVID-19, enrolled during active disease.

The chain uses TRBV7-3 and TRBJ1-1; no clear D gene. Germline V gives CDR1 SGHTA, CDR2 FQGTGA. Between the trimmed V and J ends, which lost 3 bases and 4 bases, there was a span of 15 bases. The CDR3 runs to 15 residues. The CDR3 DNA is TGTGCCAGCAGCTTGGGCCCTTTCAGGTTCACTGAAGCTTTCTTT. Amino acid sequence: CASSLGPFRFTEAFF.

This chain connects TRBV20-1 to TRBJ1-1, with D unclear. CDR3 length: 11 amino acids. Trimming stripped 8 bases from V and 3 bases from J, with 10 bases between. The V gene's germline CDR1 is DFQATT and CDR2 SNEGSKA (reference sequence). This CDR3 reads CSLPFDTEAFF. CDR3 coding DNA: TGCAGTCTTCCGTTCGACACTGAAGCTTTCTTT.